A selection of T cell receptor beta chains follows, all from one sample in a study of blood T cell repertoires in COVID-19. TCRdb's copy holds only in-frame clones and misses some; the assay was immunoSEQ multiplex PCR. The sample holds around 130,000 clones, 84% seen once. Sequenced material: peripheral blood. The receptor set was obtained from a man aged 30 to 39 with COVID-19, enrolled during active disease. Each CDR3 is given with its conserved first and last residue. The order of the fields is J gene, clone size, V gene, CDR3 length, D gene, CDR3 DNA, CDR3 protein. A D gene is named only where the DNA matches it firmly. Rows may omit the clone size; those that give it use once, few, many or a size class.

j_call: TRBJ1-6
clone_size: NA
v_call: TRBV27
cdr3_length: 16
d_call: NA
cdr3_nt: TGTGCCAGCAGCACAGACCAGGGTCTGGTTAATTCACCCCTCCACTTT
cdr3_aa: CASSTDQGLVNSPLHF

j_call: TRBJ1-5
clone_size: NA
v_call: TRBV3-1/TRBV3-2
cdr3_length: 15
d_call: TRBD1
cdr3_nt: TGTGCCAGCAGCCAAGATGCAGGGGGTTATCAGCCCCAGCATTTT
cdr3_aa: CASSQDAGGYQPQHF

j_call: TRBJ2-6
clone_size: NA
v_call: TRBV7-7
cdr3_length: 16
d_call: NA
cdr3_nt: TGTGCTAGCGGCAGGGTCCTTTCTTCTGGGGCCAACGTCCTGACTTTC
cdr3_aa: CASGRVLSSGANVLTF

j_call: TRBJ1-6
clone_size: NA
v_call: TRBV5-1
cdr3_length: 14
d_call: NA
cdr3_nt: TGCGCCAGCAGCGCCGGCGGGTCGGGATCACCCCTCCACTTT
cdr3_aa: CASSAGGSGSPLHF

j_call: TRBJ1-5
clone_size: NA
v_call: TRBV10-2
cdr3_length: 13
d_call: NA
cdr3_nt: TGCGCCAGCAAGTACGAGAGCAATCAGCCCCAGCATTTT
cdr3_aa: CASKYESNQPQHF

j_call: TRBJ2-1
clone_size: NA
v_call: TRBV6-4
cdr3_length: 14
d_call: TRBD2
cdr3_nt: TGTGCCAGCAGTGAAGGTAGCGGGAGGAATGAGCAGTTCTTC
cdr3_aa: CASSEGSGRNEQFF

j_call: TRBJ2-3
clone_size: NA
v_call: TRBV6-5
cdr3_length: 15
d_call: TRBD1
cdr3_nt: TGTGCCAGCAGTTCGACAGGGTGGTCCACAGATACGCAGTATTTT
cdr3_aa: CASSSTGWSTDTQYF

j_call: TRBJ1-2
clone_size: NA
v_call: TRBV6-2/TRBV6-3
cdr3_length: 15
d_call: TRBD1
cdr3_nt: TGTGCCAGCAGTTACCCCGACAGGGTTTTGAATGGCTACACCTTC
cdr3_aa: CASSYPDRVLNGYTF

j_call: TRBJ2-1
clone_size: NA
v_call: TRBV24-1
cdr3_length: 16
d_call: TRBD2
cdr3_nt: TGTGCCACCAGTGACCCGGGCCTAGCGGGATCCAATGAGCAGTTCTTC
cdr3_aa: CATSDPGLAGSNEQFF

j_call: TRBJ1-5
clone_size: NA
v_call: TRBV19
cdr3_length: 16
d_call: TRBD1
cdr3_nt: TGTGCCAGTAGTGAGACAGGGGATCTGTCAGTTCAGCCCCAGCATTTT
cdr3_aa: CASSETGDLSVQPQHF

j_call: TRBJ2-7
clone_size: NA
v_call: TRBV10-3
cdr3_length: 11
d_call: NA
cdr3_nt: TGTGCCATCAGTGACAACTACGAGCAGTACTTC
cdr3_aa: CAISDNYEQYF

j_call: TRBJ1-3
clone_size: once
v_call: TRBV9
cdr3_length: 14
d_call: TRBD1
cdr3_nt: TGTGCCAGCAGCGCCGGGACAGTAGGAAACACCATATATTTT
cdr3_aa: CASSAGTVGNTIYF

j_call: TRBJ2-3
clone_size: NA
v_call: TRBV6-5
cdr3_length: 15
d_call: NA
cdr3_nt: TGTGCCAGCAGTTACGCGAGGGGGTACACAGATACGCAGTATTTT
cdr3_aa: CASSYARGYTDTQYF

j_call: TRBJ2-7
clone_size: NA
v_call: TRBV28
cdr3_length: 12
d_call: NA
cdr3_nt: TGTGCCAGCAGTGTTTCAGGGCTCGAGCAGTACTTC
cdr3_aa: CASSVSGLEQYF

j_call: TRBJ2-5
clone_size: once
v_call: TRBV12-3/TRBV12-4
cdr3_length: 13
d_call: NA
cdr3_nt: TGTGCCAGCAGTGACAGTTATGGAAAGACCCAGTACTTC
cdr3_aa: CASSDSYGKTQYF

j_call: TRBJ1-1
clone_size: NA
v_call: TRBV19
cdr3_length: 12
d_call: NA
cdr3_nt: TGTGCCAGTAGTCAGGGTGTCACTGAAGCTTTCTTT
cdr3_aa: CASSQGVTEAFF

j_call: TRBJ2-2
clone_size: NA
v_call: TRBV9
cdr3_length: 17
d_call: TRBD2
cdr3_nt: TGTGCCAGCAACATAGCGGGGGCAGGCGTAGGCACCGGGGAGCTGTTTTTT
cdr3_aa: CASNIAGAGVGTGELFF

j_call: TRBJ1-5
clone_size: NA
v_call: TRBV28
cdr3_length: 14
d_call: NA
cdr3_nt: TGTGCCAGCAGTTCCGGGACAAAAAATCAGCCCCAGCATTTT
cdr3_aa: CASSSGTKNQPQHF

j_call: TRBJ1-1
clone_size: NA
v_call: TRBV7-9
cdr3_length: 12
d_call: NA
cdr3_nt: TGTGCCAGCAGCCGCCTAGTCACTGAAGCTTTCTTT
cdr3_aa: CASSRLVTEAFF

j_call: TRBJ1-5
clone_size: NA
v_call: TRBV15
cdr3_length: 15
d_call: NA
cdr3_nt: TGTGCCACCACAGTTGACTTAGAGGGCAATCAGCCCCAGCATTTT
cdr3_aa: CATTVDLEGNQPQHF

j_call: TRBJ2-7
clone_size: NA
v_call: TRBV7-8
cdr3_length: 17
d_call: TRBD1
cdr3_nt: TGTGCCAGCAGCCCCCTCCCGGGCAGGGGGTCCCCCTACGAGCAGTACTTC
cdr3_aa: CASSPLPGRGSPYEQYF

j_call: TRBJ2-5
clone_size: few
v_call: TRBV6-2/TRBV6-3
cdr3_length: 14
d_call: NA
cdr3_nt: TGTGCCAGCAGCGCAGGGGCGGAAGGGGAGACCCAGTACTTC
cdr3_aa: CASSAGAEGETQYF

j_call: TRBJ1-5
clone_size: NA
v_call: TRBV19
cdr3_length: 15
d_call: TRBD1
cdr3_nt: TGTGCCAGTAGTATATCCGGGACAGACTATCAGCCCCAGCATTTT
cdr3_aa: CASSISGTDYQPQHF

j_call: TRBJ1-5
clone_size: NA
v_call: TRBV5-6
cdr3_length: 17
d_call: NA
cdr3_nt: TGTGCCAGCAGCTTAGGCCCGCAGGGTAGGAGCAATCAGCCCCAGCATTTT
cdr3_aa: CASSLGPQGRSNQPQHF

j_call: TRBJ2-2
clone_size: NA
v_call: TRBV27
cdr3_length: 16
d_call: TRBD2
cdr3_nt: TGTGCCAGCAGTGGGAGACTAGCGGGAGACACCGGGGAGCTGTTTTTT
cdr3_aa: CASSGRLAGDTGELFF

j_call: TRBJ2-3
clone_size: NA
v_call: TRBV7-2
cdr3_length: 15
d_call: NA
cdr3_nt: TGTGCCAGCAGCTTAGGTCTAGCGCACACAGATACGCAGTATTTT
cdr3_aa: CASSLGLAHTDTQYF

j_call: TRBJ2-7
clone_size: NA
v_call: TRBV4-2
cdr3_length: 17
d_call: TRBD2
cdr3_nt: TGTGCCAGCAGCCAAGATATCGCCCCGCGGGAGGTGTACGAGCAGTACTTC
cdr3_aa: CASSQDIAPREVYEQYF